This TCR beta chain was captured by sequencing in a study of OX40 agonist ivuxolimab in advanced cancers. Across the whole study: Partial responses were seen in three patients, one with hepatocellular carcinoma and two with cutaneous melanoma. The study, taken as a whole, reports: Expanded clones were, on average, more numerous in CD8+ T cells than in CD4+. By week 6 at 0.1 to 3.0 mg/kg, blood CD4+ and CD8+ T cells had expanded clonally.

For this clone: The target antigen is unknown.

Here immunoSEQ multiplex PCR was the method, and the copy in TCRdb shows in-frame clones only, minus some. The sample lists over 20,000 clones, roughly 77% occurring once. Between the trimmed V and J ends, which lost 1 base and 2 bases, there was a span of 7 bases. The germline CDR1 and CDR2 sequences are SGHRS and YFSETQ. This CDR3 comprises 13 residues. This sequence originates from an adult with an advanced solid tumor such as melanoma, head and neck, liver or kidney cancer. The V and J genes are TRBV5-1 and TRBJ2-7; D remains ambiguous. Sequencing was performed on CD4+ or CD8+ T cells sorted from blood, taken in a trial of the OX40 agonist ivuxolimab. The CDR3 nucleotides are TGCGCCAGCAGCTTGCGCGGAGCCTACGAGCAGTACTTC. This gives the protein CASSLRGAYEQYF.